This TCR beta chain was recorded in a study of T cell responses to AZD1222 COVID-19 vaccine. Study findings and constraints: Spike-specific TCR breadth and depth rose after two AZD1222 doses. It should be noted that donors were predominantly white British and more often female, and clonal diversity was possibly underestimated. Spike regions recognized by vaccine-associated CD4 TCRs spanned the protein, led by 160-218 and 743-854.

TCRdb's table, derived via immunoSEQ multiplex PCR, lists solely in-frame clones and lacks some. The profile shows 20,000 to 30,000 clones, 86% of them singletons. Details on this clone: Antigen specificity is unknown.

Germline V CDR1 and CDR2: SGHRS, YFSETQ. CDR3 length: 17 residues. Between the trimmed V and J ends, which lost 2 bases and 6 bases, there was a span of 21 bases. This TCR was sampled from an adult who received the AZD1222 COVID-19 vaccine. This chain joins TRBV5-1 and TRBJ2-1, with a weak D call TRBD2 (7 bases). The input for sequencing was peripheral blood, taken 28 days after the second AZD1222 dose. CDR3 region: CASSFFPGRGAGNEQFF. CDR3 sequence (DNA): TGCGCCAGCAGCTTTTTCCCCGGCCGGGGGGCCGGCAATGAGCAGTTCTTC.